The entry that follows covers one T cell receptor (beta chain) sequence. The CDR3 runs 14 residues. Trimming took off 1 base at V and 8 bases at J, with 12 bases between the two ends. Germline assignment: CDR1 LNHDA and CDR2 SQIVND (reference sequence). This sample is drawn from a study of shared clonotypes between healthy human individuals. Profiled with immunoSEQ multiplex PCR; TCRdb holds only in-frame clones, not every one. The table has about 490,000 clones, around three quarters seen once. Sequencing used PBMCs. The receptor comes from a woman aged 40 to 49 in good health. Some clones in this sample may be carry-over from other donors' samples. The genes are TRBV19 and TRBJ2-1, with D maybe TRBD2 (5 bases). The CDR3 sequence: CASSIGSDWYEQFF. CDR3 in DNA: TGTGCCAGTAGTATAGGGTCGGACTGGTATGAGCAGTTCTTC.